Listed below are T cell receptor beta chains from one sample, sequenced in a study of cytomegalovirus exposure and HLA in healthy donors. Libraries were prepared by immunoSEQ multiplex PCR; TCRdb keeps only in-frame clonotypes and omits some of them. The table shows 150,000 to 200,000 clones, with around 81% occurring only once. The sequenced sample consisted of PBMCs. The receptor source for this set is a woman in her thirties in good health and CMV-seronegative. CDR3s include the opening cysteine and the closing phenylalanine or tryptophan. D genes are given only for firm matches. Not every row has a clone size; where given, it reads once, few, many or a size class.

v_gene: TRBV27
d_gene: -
j_gene: TRBJ2-5
abundance: -
CDR3aa: CASSFAPGGGETQYF
CDR3nt: TGTGCCAGCAGCTTCGCCCCGGGGGGCGGAGAGACCCAGTACTTC

v_gene: TRBV7-2
d_gene: TRBD1
j_gene: TRBJ2-7
abundance: -
CDR3aa: CASSSQGAAYEQYF
CDR3nt: TGTGCCAGCAGCTCACAGGGGGCGGCTTACGAGCAGTACTTC

v_gene: TRBV20-1
d_gene: -
j_gene: TRBJ1-1
abundance: few
CDR3aa: CSATGNAAFF
CDR3nt: TGCAGTGCTACCGGGAACGCAGCTTTCTTT

v_gene: TRBV30
d_gene: -
j_gene: TRBJ2-2
abundance: -
CDR3aa: CAWSVGRADTGELFF
CDR3nt: TGTGCCTGGAGTGTAGGCAGGGCCGACACCGGGGAGCTGTTTTTT

v_gene: TRBV6-5
d_gene: -
j_gene: TRBJ1-4
abundance: -
CDR3aa: CASSYQGGEKLFF
CDR3nt: TGTGCCAGCAGTTACCAGGGTGGCGAAAAACTGTTTTTT

v_gene: TRBV6-1
d_gene: TRBD1
j_gene: TRBJ2-7
abundance: -
CDR3aa: CASSDPAGGSYEQYF
CDR3nt: TGTGCCAGCAGTGATCCAGCAGGGGGCTCCTACGAGCAGTACTTC

v_gene: TRBV4-3
d_gene: -
j_gene: TRBJ1-5
abundance: -
CDR3aa: CASSQDNNQPQHF
CDR3nt: TGCGCCAGCAGCCAGGACAATAATCAGCCCCAGCATTTT

v_gene: TRBV7-2
d_gene: TRBD2
j_gene: TRBJ2-3
abundance: few
CDR3aa: CASSRGGLASTDTQYF
CDR3nt: TGTGCCAGCAGCCGAGGGGGACTAGCGAGCACAGATACGCAGTATTTT

v_gene: TRBV28
d_gene: -
j_gene: TRBJ1-5
abundance: -
CDR3aa: CASSFSLQPQHF
CDR3nt: TGTGCCAGCAGTTTCTCGTTGCAGCCCCAGCATTTT

v_gene: TRBV11-1
d_gene: TRBD1
j_gene: TRBJ2-7
abundance: -
CDR3aa: CASSLMDRVYEQYF
CDR3nt: TGTGCCAGCAGCTTGATGGACAGGGTCTACGAGCAGTACTTC

v_gene: TRBV7-9
d_gene: -
j_gene: TRBJ2-1
abundance: -
CDR3aa: CASSFRQTSYNEQFF
CDR3nt: TGTGCCAGCAGCTTCCGACAAACCTCCTACAATGAGCAGTTCTTC